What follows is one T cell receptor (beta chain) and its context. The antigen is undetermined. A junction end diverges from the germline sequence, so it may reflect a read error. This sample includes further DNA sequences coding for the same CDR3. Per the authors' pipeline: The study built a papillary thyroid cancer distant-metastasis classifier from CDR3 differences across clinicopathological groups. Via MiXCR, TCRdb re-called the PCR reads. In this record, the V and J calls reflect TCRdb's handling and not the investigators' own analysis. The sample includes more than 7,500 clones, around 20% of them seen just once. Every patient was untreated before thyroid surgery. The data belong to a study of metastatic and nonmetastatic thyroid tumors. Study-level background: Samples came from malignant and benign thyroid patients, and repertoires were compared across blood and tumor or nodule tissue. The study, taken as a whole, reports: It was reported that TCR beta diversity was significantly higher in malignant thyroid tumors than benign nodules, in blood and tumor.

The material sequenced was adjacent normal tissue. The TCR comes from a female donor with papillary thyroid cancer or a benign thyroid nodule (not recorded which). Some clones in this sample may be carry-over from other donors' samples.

The CDR3 loop is CASSESEGEKLFF. The CDR3 nucleotides are TGTGCCAGCAGTGAGTCTGAGGGAGAAAAATTGTTTTTT. The chain recombines TRBV6-1 with TRBJ1-4, with unresolved D. This CDR3 region has 13 residues. The germline gives CDR1 MNHNS, CDR2 SASEGT.